One and the same sample provided the 9 T cell receptor beta chains below, sequenced in a study of T cell repertoires in cytomegalovirus infection (dated by TCRdb to between 2019 and 2020). The reads were generated on an Illumina HiSeq 1500. Starting from the raw public reads, TCRdb applied fastp trimming at Q25, assembled clones with MiXCR and retained in-frame beta chains. Rows merge per CDR3 protein into single entries with the most common DNA and genes. Recorded for this sample are approximately 350,000 distinct CDR3 sequences; approximately 30% of them occurred a single time. The top ten constitute roughly 12% of the sample. For these receptors, no antigen is known. In the paper's terms, the treatment or condition label means: in vitro stimulation with specific CMV peptide epitopes to enrich CMV-specific T cells. Here the sequenced sample was cultured PBMCs, taken from culture after CMV antigen stimulation. Receptor source: a human donor in good health (CMV status not recorded). Some clones in this sample may be carry-over from other donors' samples.

This clonotype was seen a handful of times. The J gene is TRBJ2-3, the V gene TRBV20-1; 9 bases agree with TRBD2. This CDR3 region has 18 residues. Looked up from germline, CDR1 is DFQATT and CDR2 is SNEGSKA (reference sequence). J lost 0 bases, V lost 1 base, and 11 bases had no gene match. The CDR3 DNA reads TGCAGTGCTAGAGCAAAAGCGGGAGGTTCCCCTAGCACAGATACGCAGTATTTT. Protein sequence: CSARAKAGGSPSTDTQYF.

This chain uses TRBV11-2 with TRBJ2-3; 8 positions agree with TRBD2. Germline CDR1 is SGHAT and CDR2 is FQNNGV. V lost 10 bases to trimming and J lost 3 bases; unmatched junction nucleotides: 6. CDR3 length equals 13 residues. The CDR3 here is CAIRAGVTDTQYF. CDR3 coding DNA: TGTGCCATCCGAGCGGGAGTTACAGATACGCAGTATTTT.

This rearrangement joins TRBV19 to TRBJ1-2, with D possibly being TRBD1 (6 bases). The germline CDR1 and CDR2 sequences are LNHDA and SQIVND (reference sequence). V lost 7 bases to trimming and J lost 8 bases, with 14 bases between them. CDR3 size: 12 residues. CDR3 DNA: TGTGCCAGTACGTCAGGGGCGAGGGGCTACACCTTC. Protein product: CASTSGARGYTF.

This chain uses TRBV2 with TRBJ2-7; D unresolved. The CDR3 extends over 12 amino acids. Trimming took 1 base from V and 3 from J, leaving 4 bases between them. The germline V gene has CDR1 SNHLY and CDR2 FYNNEI. CDR3 nucleotides: TGTGCCAGCAGTGAAGACCTCTACGAGCAGTACTTC. Translating it yields CASSEDLYEQYF.

The CDR3 sequence is CASSSRGVPTWQYF. As DNA, the CDR3 is TGTGCCAGCAGCTCCCGGGGGGTGCCCACTTGGCAGTATTTT. This chain links TRBV7-2 with TRBJ2-3; TRBD2 aligns across 7 bases. Germline V gene lookup returns CDR1 SGHTA and CDR2 FQGNSA. CDR3 length: 14 amino acids. With 4 bases clipped from V and 11 bases from J, the junction kept 12 bases outside the gene matches.

This chain connects TRBV7-2 to TRBJ2-5; D might be TRBD2 (5 bases). The CDR3 covers 13 residues. Trimming took off 4 bases at V and 0 bases at J, with 6 bases between the two ends. From germline, CDR1 is SGHTA and CDR2 FQGNSA. The CDR3 DNA reads TGTGCCAGCAGCTCGGGAAACCAAGAGACCCAGTACTTC. It specifies CASSSGNQETQYF.

This clonotype occurred once. This chain joins TRBV20-1 and TRBJ2-5; D is perhaps TRBD1 (6 bases). V was clipped by 3 bases and J by 5 bases, with 16 bases between them. Germline CDR1 is DFQATT and CDR2 is SNEGSKA (reference sequence). There are 14 residues in the CDR3. The CDR3 nucleotides read TGCAGTGCTAGCCGCGGACAGCTTGGGGAGACCCAGTACTTC. It translates to CSASRGQLGETQYF.

This clonotype was seen only a few times. The V call is TRBV12-3 or TRBV12-4, the J call TRBJ2-3, with a tentative D call TRBD2 (6 bases). This CDR3 region has 16 residues. Trimming stripped 6 bases from V and 0 bases from J, with 16 bases between. CDR3 bases: TGTGCCAGCAGCCGCGCCGTAGCGGCTAGCACAGATACGCAGTATTTT. Protein product: CASSRAVAASTDTQYF.

The genes are TRBV4-3 and TRBJ1-2, with 8 positions matching TRBD1. CDR1 and CDR2 from the germline V gene are LGHNA and YSLEER. The junction had 5 bases not matched to a gene; V was cut back by 3 bases and J by 2 bases. This CDR3 is built from 15 residues. The CDR3 region has the DNA TGCGCCAGCAGCCAGGCAGGGGGCCCGAACTATGGCTACACCTTC. It yields the protein CASSQAGGPNYGYTF.